Each of the 21 T cell receptor beta chains below was sequenced from the same sample in a study of beta chain features in type 1 diabetes (dated by TCRdb to 2016 to 2019). The method was the immunoSEQ multiplex PCR assay. The entire isolated RNA was reverse transcribed using the High Capacity cDNA Reverse Transcription Kit, and thus expressed TCRB transcripts were sequenced. TCRdb carries this immuneACCESS record with in-frame sequences only. Its versions omit some clonotypes, under half of them owing to an unresolved V gene in the studies checked, with the rest unexplained. The sample yields about 16,000 clones; approximately 55% were counted once. The ten most abundant clones make up less than 0.5% of the sample. Sequenced material: stem cell memory CD4+ T cells from blood. The cell subset or site label here, explained by the study, means: stem cell-like memory CD4+ T cells. The receptors derive from a woman aged 18-29 years in good health.

This clone showed up just a few times. Germline is not matched at one junction end, which may reflect a read error. V and J are TRBV28 and TRBJ1-1; D call uncertain. CDR3 length equals 12 residues. The V gene's germline CDR1 is MDHEN and CDR2 SYDVKM. The CDR3 spells CASRGVAVPDYF. The CDR3, as DNA: TGTGCCAGCAGGGGCGTGGCAGTCCCCGATTACTTT.

This clone has only a few counts. The CDR3 DNA reads as TGTGCCAGCGGGGGGACGATCGGGCTCGAGGAAAAACTGTTTTTT. It codes for CASGGTIGLEEKLFF. The gene calls are TRBV27 and TRBJ1-4; D is perhaps TRBD1 (5 bases). CDR1 and CDR2 from the germline V gene are MNHEY and SMNVEV (reference sequence). The germline V and J ends were trimmed by 8 bases and 8 bases, with 21 bases remaining between them. The CDR3 is 15 amino acids.

The chain carries TRBV18 and TRBJ1-2, with a possible D match to TRBD1 (6 bases). Germline CDR1 is KGHSH and CDR2 is LQKENI. The CDR3 has 14 amino acids. Trimming took 5 bases from V and 5 from J, leaving 15 bases between them. This CDR3 is CASSSTGFQYGYTF. CDR3 nucleotide sequence: TGTGCCAGCTCATCGACAGGATTTCAGTATGGCTACACCTTC.

The chain couples TRBV6-6 to TRBJ2-6; TRBD2 matches at 7 bases. This CDR3 is built from 16 residues. Unmatched junction bases numbered 5, after V lost 6 bases and J lost 0 bases. Germline-derived CDR1 and CDR2 are MNHNY and SVGAGI (reference sequence). The CDR3 bases are TGTGCCAGCAGCCCAGGGAGGGACTCTGGGGCCAACGTCCTGACTTTC. Translating gives CASSPGRDSGANVLTF.

This clone was detected once. The gene calls are TRBV15 and TRBJ1-2; no reliable D call. Trimming took off 0 bases at V and 2 bases at J, with 13 bases between the two ends. The CDR3 contains 16 residues. Germline lookup yields CDR1 LNHNV and CDR2 YYDKDF (reference sequence). This chain's CDR3 is CATSRDQRQINYGYTF. The CDR3 region has the DNA TGTGCCACCAGCAGAGATCAGCGGCAGATAAACTATGGCTACACCTTC. Full variable domain (missing parts from reference TRBV15 and TRBJ1-2): DAMVIQNPRYQVTQFGKPVTLSCSQTLNHNVMYWYQQKSSQAPKLLFHYYDKDFNNEADTPDNFQSRRPNTSFCFLDIRSPGLGDTAMYLCATSRDQRQINYGYTFGSGTRLTVV.

The V and J genes are TRBV7-8 and TRBJ1-1, with D uncertain. Germline loops: CDR1 SGHVS, CDR2 FQNEAQ. Trimming shortened V by 0 bases and J by 0 bases, and 5 bases separated the two germline ends. The CDR3 extends over 14 amino acids. The CDR3 protein is CASSLAQLNTEAFF. The CDR3 DNA sequence: TGTGCCAGCAGCTTAGCACAGTTGAACACTGAAGCTTTCTTT.

This clone was seen a few times. This sequence joins TRBV2 and TRBJ2-7, with D perhaps TRBD1 (5 bases). V was trimmed by 3 bases and J by 4 bases, leaving 7 bases between them. CDR3 length: 12 residues. Germline V CDR1 and CDR2: SNHLY, FYNNEI. The CDR3 DNA reads as TGTGCCAGCAGTGATCAGGGTTACGAGCAGTACTTC. Protein: CASSDQGYEQYF.

This chain connects TRBV18 to TRBJ2-7; 10 bases are a match to TRBD1. Germline assignment: CDR1 KGHSH and CDR2 LQKENI. The ends lost 3 bases at V and 0 bases at J; junction bases unmatched: 5. The CDR3 consists of 16 residues. CDR3 residues: CASSPPGQGSSYEQYF. The CDR3 bases are TGTGCCAGCTCACCCCCGGGACAGGGGAGCTCCTACGAGCAGTACTTC.

CDR3 protein: CASKTGLRQFF. CDR3 in DNA: TGTGCCAGCAAGACAGGGCTTCGGCAGTTCTTC. The V gene is TRBV2, the J gene TRBJ2-1; TRBD1 agrees at 7 bases. With 7 bases clipped from V and 12 bases from J, the junction kept 6 bases outside the gene matches. Germline V lookup: CDR1 SNHLY, CDR2 FYNNEI. The CDR3 is made up of 11 amino acids.

The rearrangement links TRBV29-1 to TRBJ2-7; D perhaps matches TRBD2 (5 bases). The CDR3 length is 11 residues. The V gene's germline CDR1 is SQVTM and CDR2 ANQGSEA. The V and J ends lost 6 bases and 3 bases respectively, with 9 bases between them. Written as DNA, the CDR3 is TGCAGCGTCGGGGAACGCTACGAGCAGTACTTC. Its translation is CSVGERYEQYF.

V usage is TRBV2 and J usage is TRBJ2-3; 10 bases agree with TRBD2. The germline CDR1 and CDR2 sequences are SNHLY and FYNNEI. J was trimmed by 5 bases and V by 7 bases; bases with no gene match: 9. The CDR3 is made up of 15 amino acids. The CDR3 DNA follows: TGTGCCAGCAAATTTAGCGGGGGGCGAGGAGATACGCAGTATTTT. It yields the protein CASKFSGGRGDTQYF. The full variable domain, with the rest looked up from reference TRBV2 and TRBJ2-3, is EPEVTQTPSHQVTQMGQEVILRCVPISNHLYFYWYRQILGQKVEFLVSFYNNEISEKSEIFDDQFSVERPDGSNFTLKIRSTKLEDSAMYFCASKFSGGRGDTQYFGPGTRLTVL.

This clone occurred once. The chain couples TRBV7-9 to TRBJ2-1, with TRBD2 matching over 7 bases. The CDR3 loop spans 13 amino acids. V shed 7 bases and J 8 bases; nucleotides not matched to a gene: 8. CDR1 and CDR2 (germline): SEHNR, FQNEAQ (reference sequence). The CDR3 bases are TGTGCCAGCACCACGACTAGCAGGGATGAGCAGTTCTTC. Encoded protein: CASTTTSRDEQFF.

This chain connects TRBV5-1 to TRBJ1-1; possibly TRBD1 for D (6 bases). The CDR3 extends over 14 amino acids. Germline assignment: CDR1 SGHRS and CDR2 YFSETQ. V lost 4 bases and J 5 bases, leaving 15 bases between the germline ends. CDR3 sequence (DNA): TGCGCCAGCAGCGGATCAGGGGACCTAACTGAAGCTTTCTTT. Residues: CASSGSGDLTEAFF. Full variable domain (outside the CDR3, taken from reference TRBV5-1 and TRBJ1-1): KAGVTQTPRYLIKTRGQQVTLSCSPISGHRSVSWYQQTPGQGLQFLFEYFSETQRNKGNFPGRFSGRQFSNSRSEMNVSTLELGDSALYLCASSGSGDLTEAFFGQGTRLTVV.

The chain has TRBV30 and TRBJ2-7, with TRBD2 matching 9 bases. The CDR3 is 13 amino acids. Per germline, CDR1 GTSNPN and CDR2 SVGIG (reference sequence). J lost 2 bases, V lost 8 bases, and 7 bases had no gene match. The CDR3 sequence: CALALAGPYEQYF. The CDR3 nucleotides read TGTGCCCTGGCCCTAGCGGGGCCCTACGAGCAGTACTTC.

This clone was seen a few times. V gene TRBV5-1 combines with J gene TRBJ2-5, with TRBD2 matching over 7 bases. The CDR3 totals 14 residues. From germline, CDR1 is SGHRS and CDR2 YFSETQ. V lost 0 bases, J lost 2 bases, and 1 base stayed unmatched. The CDR3 spells CASSLGTSQETQYF. Here the CDR3 DNA reads TGCGCCAGCAGCTTGGGGACTAGTCAAGAGACCCAGTACTTC.

This chain links TRBV7-6 with TRBJ2-3, with a possible D match to TRBD1 (6 bases). V was cut by 1 base and J by 2 bases, with 7 bases left in between. The CDR3 totals 14 residues. Germline V gene sequence: CDR1 SGHVS, CDR2 FNYEAQ. The CDR3 reads CASSLGTATDTQYF. Written as DNA, the CDR3 is TGTGCCAGCAGCTTAGGGACAGCCACAGATACGCAGTATTTT.

The rearrangement links TRBV11-2 to TRBJ1-1; 9 nucleotides agree with TRBD1. Trimming took 3 bases from V and 1 from J; bases not matched to a gene: 9. The CDR3 contains 17 residues. Per germline, CDR1 SGHAT and CDR2 FQNNGV. The CDR3 coding sequence is TGTGCCAGCAGCTTGGGGGACAGGGTTTCCTCGAACACTGAAGCTTTCTTT. Amino acid sequence: CASSLGDRVSSNTEAFF.

This sequence joins TRBV29-1 and TRBJ1-2; maybe TRBD1 (6 bases). This CDR3 spans 11 amino acids. Germline CDR1 and CDR2: SQVTM and ANQGSEA. The CDR3 sequence: CSASAPGDLTF. The CDR3 nucleotides read TGCAGTGCCTCCGCCCCAGGGGACCTCACCTTC.

V gene TRBV28 combines with J gene TRBJ2-5, with 10 bases that match TRBD2. J gave up 4 bases and V 6 bases, and 8 bases lay outside the gene matches. The germline V gene encodes CDR1 MDHEN and CDR2 SYDVKM. CDR3 length equals 15 residues. The CDR3 region has the DNA TGTGCCAGCAGCCCGAGCGGGGGGGCCAGAGAGACCCAGTACTTC. This sequence encodes CASSPSGGARETQYF.

The V gene is TRBV4-2, the J gene TRBJ2-1, with 10 positions matching TRBD2. The CDR3 length is 17 residues. Germline lookup yields CDR1 LGHNA and CDR2 YNFKEQ. The V and J ends lost 8 bases and 4 bases, in that order; junction bases with no gene match: 14. The CDR3, as DNA: TGTGCCAGCGGAGCGGGGGGGGCTAGCGAGAATTACAATGAGCAGTTCTTC. Its protein product is CASGAGGASENYNEQFF.

The chain recombines TRBV7-3 with TRBJ2-5, with 9 bases identical to TRBD1. The CDR3 is made up of 14 amino acids. The germline gives CDR1 SGHTA, CDR2 FQGTGA. The trim removed 5 bases at V and 4 bases at J, leaving 5 bases unmatched. The CDR3 loop is CASSTQTGGETQYF. DNA for the CDR3: TGTGCCAGCAGCACGCAGACAGGGGGAGAGACCCAGTACTTC.